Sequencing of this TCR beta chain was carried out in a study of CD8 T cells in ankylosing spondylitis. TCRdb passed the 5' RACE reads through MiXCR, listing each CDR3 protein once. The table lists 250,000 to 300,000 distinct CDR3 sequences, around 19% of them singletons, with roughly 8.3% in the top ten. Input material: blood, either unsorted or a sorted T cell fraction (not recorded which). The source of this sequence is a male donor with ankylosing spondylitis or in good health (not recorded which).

CDR3 region: CASSVQGAWTGELFF. The CDR3 nucleotides read TGTGCCAGCAGTGTCCAGGGGGCTTGGACCGGGGAGCTGTTTTTT. The V call is TRBV2, the J call TRBJ2-2; 8 bases match TRBD1. This CDR3 has 15 amino acids. With 4 bases clipped from V and 5 bases from J, the junction kept 6 bases outside the gene matches. The germline V gene encodes CDR1 SNHLY and CDR2 FYNNEI.